This TCR beta chain was retrieved from a study of blood T cell repertoires in COVID-19. In the study overall: T cells, B-cell-depleted T cells, or PBMCs provided the cDNA or gDNA that served as material.

Germline-derived CDR1 and CDR2 are LNHDA and SQIVND (reference sequence). The CDR3 consists of 13 residues. V was pared by 5 bases and J by 6 bases, with 14 bases between. TCRdb keeps only in-frame clones here, not all; method: immunoSEQ multiplex PCR. The table lists about 190,000 clones, 82% of them singletons. The sample comprised peripheral blood. The source is a woman aged 55-69 years with COVID-19, enrolled during active disease. The gene calls are TRBV19 and TRBJ2-7; D is perhaps TRBD1 (6 bases). The CDR3 nucleotides read TGTGCCAGTAGTGGGGAAAACAGGGCCGAGCAGTACTTC. Encoded protein: CASSGENRAEQYF.